This T cell receptor beta chain was found in a study of technical replicates of blood from a handful of donors. The data were produced by immunoSEQ multiplex PCR, yet TCRdb's version contains in-frame clones alone and is incomplete. The table includes about 73,000 clones, roughly 90% detected once. This CDR3 contains 16 residues. CDR1 WSHSY and CDR2 SAAADI come from the germline V gene. J gave up 3 bases and V 4 bases, and 7 bases lay outside the gene matches. The receptor was derived from a human donor in good health. Some clones in this sample may be carry-over from other donors' samples. The rearrangement uses TRBV10-2 and TRBJ2-1; the match to TRBD2 covers 9 bases. Sequenced sample: PBMCs. CDR3 DNA sequence: TGCGCCAGCAGTGCTAGCGGGGCCCCCCGCTACAATGAGCAGTTCTTC. Protein product: CASSASGAPRYNEQFF.